Described below is a single T cell receptor (beta chain) sequence and its context. The sample belongs to a study of CD8 T cells in Susac syndrome. When the RNA was reverse transcribed, random hexamers were used with an input of about 0.5 to 1 ug. TCRdb fed the immunoSEQ multiplex PCR reads into MiXCR, producing one record per CDR3 protein. Among 200,000 to 250,000 distinct CDR3 sequences, approximately 95% were seen once, and the ten largest hold around 0.08%. The patients serving as multiple sclerosis controls were treatment-naive. They had stable or active relapsing-remitting disease and fulfilled revised McDonald criteria. V was clipped by 1 base and J by 9 bases, with 10 bases between them. The CDR3 covers 13 residues. Germline V lookup: CDR1 LGHDT, CDR2 YNNKEL (reference sequence).

The sequence was collected from a human donor with multiple sclerosis. The rearrangement links TRBV3-1 to TRBJ2-1, with a possible D match to TRBD2 (5 bases). Sequenced: CD4+ T cells from PBMCs. The CDR3 is CASSQAGVIEQFF. The CDR3 DNA reads as TGTGCCAGCAGCCAAGCCGGGGTCATTGAGCAGTTCTTC.